The clone carrying this TCR beta chain was counted once. Its antigen is as yet unknown. The data are from a study of cytomegalovirus exposure and HLA in healthy donors. The V end lost 3 bases, the J end lost 7 bases, and 16 bases lay between the germline ends. The V gene's germline CDR1 is GTSNPN and CDR2 SVGIG (reference sequence). This CDR3 spans 14 amino acids. PCR primers comprised 60 Vbeta and 13 Jbeta primers. TCRdb keeps only in-frame clones here, not all; method: immunoSEQ multiplex PCR. The repertoire consists of 150,000 to 200,000 clones, with around 80% occurring once and the leading ten covering approximately 1.8%. Study results and caveats: It was assumed in the presence/absence analyses that sequencing depth was roughly uniform across donors. A few V segments could not be told apart, such as TRBV6-2 and TRBV6-3, and were left out. Trimming of TCR beta V- and J-genes showed a link, identified in a later analysis, to a missense DCLRE1C variant.

Likely unrecorded immune exposures existed in these nominally healthy donors. The specimen sequenced was PBMCs. The receptor comes from a man aged 35-49 years in good health and CMV-seropositive. This rearrangement joins TRBV30 to TRBJ2-1, with D maybe TRBD1 (6 bases). Here the CDR3 reads CAWSALRGSNEQFF. CDR3 bases: TGTGCCTGGAGCGCACTCAGGGGATCAAATGAGCAGTTCTTC.